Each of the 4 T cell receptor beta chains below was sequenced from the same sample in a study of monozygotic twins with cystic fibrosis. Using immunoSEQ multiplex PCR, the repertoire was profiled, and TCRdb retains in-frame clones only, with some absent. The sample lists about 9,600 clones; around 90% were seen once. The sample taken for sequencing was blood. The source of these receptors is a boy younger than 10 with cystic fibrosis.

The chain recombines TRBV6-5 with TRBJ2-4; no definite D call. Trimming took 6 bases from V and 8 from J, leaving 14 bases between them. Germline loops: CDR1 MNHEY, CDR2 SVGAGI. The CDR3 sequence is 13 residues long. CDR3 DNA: TGTGCCAGCAGCCCTTCACCGGGCGACATTCAGTACTTC. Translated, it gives CASSPSPGDIQYF.

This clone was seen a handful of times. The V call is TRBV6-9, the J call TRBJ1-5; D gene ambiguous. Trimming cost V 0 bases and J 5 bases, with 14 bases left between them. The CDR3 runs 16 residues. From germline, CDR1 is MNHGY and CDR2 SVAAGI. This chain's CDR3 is CASSYSAWGNHQPQHF. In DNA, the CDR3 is TGTGCCAGCAGTTATTCAGCTTGGGGAAATCATCAGCCCCAGCATTTT.

Written as DNA, the CDR3 is TGCGCCAGCAGCTTGGTGTCGGCTAGCGGGGGTTACAATGAGCAGTTCTTC. This codes for CASSLVSASGGYNEQFF. The gene calls are TRBV5-1 and TRBJ2-1; 10 bases line up with TRBD2. CDR3 size: 17 residues. V was pared by 0 bases and J by 4 bases, with 7 bases of the junction left unmatched. From germline, CDR1 is SGHRS and CDR2 YFSETQ.

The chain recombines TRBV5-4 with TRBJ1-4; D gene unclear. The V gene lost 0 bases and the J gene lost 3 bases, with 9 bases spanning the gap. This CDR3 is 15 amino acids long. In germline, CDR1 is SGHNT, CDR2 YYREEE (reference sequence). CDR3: CASSLDGEANEKLFF. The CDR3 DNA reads TGTGCCAGCAGCTTGGACGGGGAAGCTAATGAAAAACTGTTTTTT.